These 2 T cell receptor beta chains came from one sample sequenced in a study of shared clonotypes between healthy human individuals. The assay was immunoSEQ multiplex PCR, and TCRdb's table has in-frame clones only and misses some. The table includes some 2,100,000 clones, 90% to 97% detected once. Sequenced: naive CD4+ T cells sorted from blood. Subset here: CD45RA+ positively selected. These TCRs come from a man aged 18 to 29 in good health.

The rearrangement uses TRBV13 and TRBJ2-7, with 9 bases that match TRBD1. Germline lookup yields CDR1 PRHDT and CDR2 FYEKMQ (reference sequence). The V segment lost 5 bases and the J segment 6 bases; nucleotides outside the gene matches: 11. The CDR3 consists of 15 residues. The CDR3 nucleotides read TGTGCCAGCAGCGTGCGGGGGACAGGGTCATCCGAGCAGTACTTC. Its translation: CASSVRGTGSSEQYF.

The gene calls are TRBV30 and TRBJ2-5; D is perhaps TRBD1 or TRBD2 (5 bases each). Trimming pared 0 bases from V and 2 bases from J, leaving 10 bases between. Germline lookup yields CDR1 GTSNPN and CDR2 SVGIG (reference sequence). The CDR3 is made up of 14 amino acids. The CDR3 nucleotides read TGTGCCTGGAGTGTATGGGGGATACAAGAGACCCAGTACTTC. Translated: CAWSVWGIQETQYF.